Below are 7 T cell receptor beta chains sequenced from a single sample in a study of shared clonotypes between healthy human individuals. Sequenced by immunoSEQ multiplex PCR; TCRdb stores in-frame clones only, minus some. The data hold some 95,000 clones, with about 68% observed a single time. The sample consisted of memory CD8+ T cells sorted from blood. Subset of the sample: CD45RO+ cells pooled with CCR7-negative TemRA cells. All receptors come from a man aged 25-45 years in good health.

This clone was found many times. The same CDR3 arises from other DNA sequences in this sample as well. The CDR3 coding sequence is TGTGCCAGCAGCTTGGAACCCCATCATGAGCAGTTCTTC. Translating it yields CASSLEPHHEQFF. The chain joins TRBV5-5 to TRBJ2-1; D not certain. V was pared by 0 bases and J by 8 bases, with 9 bases between. The CDR3 has 13 residues. Germline CDR1 and CDR2: SGHKS and YYEKEE (reference sequence).

The chain is built from TRBV4-1 and TRBJ2-2, with a possible D match to TRBD2 (6 bases). Germline V gives CDR1 MGHRA, CDR2 YSYEKL. This CDR3 is built from 14 residues. V was trimmed by 1 base and J by 8 bases, leaving 11 bases between them. The CDR3: CASSQVGGAGELFF. CDR3 in DNA: TGCGCCAGCAGCCAAGTCGGGGGTGCGGGGGAGCTGTTTTTT.

The J gene is TRBJ2-3, the V gene TRBV9, with 14 nucleotides matching TRBD2. Germline V lookup: CDR1 SGDLS, CDR2 YYNGEE. This CDR3 region has 16 residues. V gave up 2 bases and J gave up 7 bases; unmatched junction bases: 6. The CDR3 sequence: CASSVGTSGRLNTQYF. The CDR3 DNA is TGTGCCAGCAGCGTGGGGACTAGCGGGAGACTAAATACGCAGTATTTT.

This clone was picked up one time. This rearrangement joins TRBV29-1 to TRBJ2-1; 14 bases are a match to TRBD2. The CDR3 has 14 amino acids. Germline CDR1 is SQVTM and CDR2 is ANQGSEA. The trim removed 4 bases at V and 8 bases at J, leaving 4 bases unmatched. DNA of the CDR3: TGCAGCGTTGCGACTAGCGGGAGGGCCGATGAGCAGTTCTTC. Protein sequence: CSVATSGRADEQFF.

CDR3 region: CASSPNTGSGANVLTF. The DNA for the CDR3 is TGCGCCAGCAGCCCCAATACAGGCTCTGGGGCCAACGTCCTGACTTTC. The rearrangement joins TRBV5-1 to TRBJ2-6, with D possibly TRBD1 on 5 matching bases. The germline V and J ends were trimmed by 4 bases and 0 bases, with 11 bases remaining between them. The CDR3 runs 16 residues. The V gene's germline CDR1 is SGHRS and CDR2 YFSETQ.

This chain connects TRBV10-1 to TRBJ2-2; no clear D. The CDR3 loop spans 13 amino acids. Germline V lookup: CDR1 WNHNN, CDR2 SYGVQD (reference sequence). V was pared by 4 bases and J by 6 bases, with 9 bases between. CDR3 residues: CASSGTEAGELFF. The DNA of the CDR3 is TGCGCCAGCAGTGGTACCGAAGCCGGGGAGCTGTTTTTT.

V usage is TRBV5-8 and J usage is TRBJ2-7; 12 bases map to TRBD2. CDR3 size: 17 residues. Germline trimming cut 3 bases from V and 3 bases from J; bases unmatched to any gene: 10. Germline V gene lookup returns CDR1 SGHTS and CDR2 YDEGEE. The CDR3 coding sequence is TGTGCCAGCAGCTATCGACTAGCGGGAGCGGTTCGCTACGAGCAGTACTTC. Translation gives CASSYRLAGAVRYEQYF. Full variable domain (outside the CDR3, taken from reference TRBV5-8 and TRBJ2-7): EAGVTQSPTHLIKTRGQQATLRCSPISGHTSVYWYQQALGLGLQFLLWYDEGEERNRGNFPPRFSGRQFPNYSSELNVNALELEDSALYLCASSYRLAGAVRYEQYFGPGTRLTVT.